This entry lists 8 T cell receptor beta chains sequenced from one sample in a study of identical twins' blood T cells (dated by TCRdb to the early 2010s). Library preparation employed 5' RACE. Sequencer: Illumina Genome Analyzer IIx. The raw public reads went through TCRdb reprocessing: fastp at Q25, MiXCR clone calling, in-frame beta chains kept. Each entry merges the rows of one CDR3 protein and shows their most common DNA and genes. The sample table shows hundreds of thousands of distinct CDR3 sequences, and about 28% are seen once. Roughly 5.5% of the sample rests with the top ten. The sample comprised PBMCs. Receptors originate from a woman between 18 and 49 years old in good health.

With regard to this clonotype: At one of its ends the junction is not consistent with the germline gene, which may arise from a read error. This CDR3 is CASSPGTGITADTRYF. CDR3 DNA: TGTGCCAGCAGCCCCGGGACAGGGATCACGGCAGATACGCGGTATTTT. The rearrangement uses TRBV11-2 and TRBJ2-3, with 9 bases that match TRBD1. CDR1 and CDR2 (germline): SGHAT, FQNNGV. CDR3 size: 16 residues.

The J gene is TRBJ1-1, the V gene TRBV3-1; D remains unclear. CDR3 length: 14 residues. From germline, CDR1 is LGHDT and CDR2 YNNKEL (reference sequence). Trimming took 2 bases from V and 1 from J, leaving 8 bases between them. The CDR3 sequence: CASSQSDGNTEAFF. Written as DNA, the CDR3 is TGTGCCAGCAGCCAATCCGACGGGAACACTGAAGCTTTCTTT.

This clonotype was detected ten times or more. The CDR3 sequence is CAIGRTDSNQPQHF. The CDR3 DNA reads as TGTGCCATCGGACGGACCGATAGCAATCAGCCCCAGCATTTT. This chain connects TRBV10-3 to TRBJ1-5, with D unresolved. Germline V gives CDR1 ENHRY, CDR2 SYGVKD. The CDR3 runs to 14 residues. Between the trimmed V and J ends, which lost 8 bases and 0 bases, there was a span of 11 bases.

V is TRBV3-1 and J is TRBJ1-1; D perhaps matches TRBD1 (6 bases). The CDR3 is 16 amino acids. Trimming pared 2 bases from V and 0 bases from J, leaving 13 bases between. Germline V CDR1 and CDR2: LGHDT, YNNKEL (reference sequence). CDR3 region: CASSQLLDSMNTEAFF. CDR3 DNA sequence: TGTGCCAGCAGCCAACTTCTGGACAGCATGAACACTGAAGCTTTCTTT.

DNA for the CDR3: TGCAGTGCTAAAGGGGGCGGGAGGGCCATAATCGAGCGAGACACCGGGGAGCTGTTTTTT. It encodes CSAKGGGRAIIERDTGELFF. V gene TRBV20-1 combines with J gene TRBJ2-2; 9 bases are shared with TRBD2. The V segment lost 4 bases and the J segment 3 bases; nucleotides outside the gene matches: 21. CDR3 length equals 20 residues. CDR1 is DFQATT, CDR2 SNEGSKA, per germline (reference sequence).

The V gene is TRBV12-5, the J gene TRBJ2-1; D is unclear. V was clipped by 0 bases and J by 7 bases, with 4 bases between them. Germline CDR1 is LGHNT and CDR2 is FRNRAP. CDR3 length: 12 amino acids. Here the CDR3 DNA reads TGTGCTAGTGGTTTGGTAACAAATGAGCAGTTCTTC. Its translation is CASGLVTNEQFF. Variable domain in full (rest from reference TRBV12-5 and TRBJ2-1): DARVTQTPRHKVTEMGQEVTMRCQPILGHNTVFWYRQTMMQGLELLAYFRNRAPLDDSGMPKDRFSAEMPDATLATLKIQPSEPRDSAVYFCASGLVTNEQFFGPGTRLTVL.

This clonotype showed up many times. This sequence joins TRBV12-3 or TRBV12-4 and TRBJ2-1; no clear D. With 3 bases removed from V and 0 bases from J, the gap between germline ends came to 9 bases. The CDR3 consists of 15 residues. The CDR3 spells CASSLAESSYNEQFF. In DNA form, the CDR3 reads TGTGCCAGCAGTTTGGCGGAGAGCTCCTACAATGAGCAGTTCTTC.

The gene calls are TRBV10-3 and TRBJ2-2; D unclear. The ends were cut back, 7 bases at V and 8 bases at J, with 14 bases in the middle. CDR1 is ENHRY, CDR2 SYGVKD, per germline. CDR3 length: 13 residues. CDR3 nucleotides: TGTGCCATCAAAATAACGGTCCTTGGGGAGCTGTTTTTT. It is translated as CAIKITVLGELFF.